Each of the 14 T cell receptor beta chains below was sequenced from the same sample in a study of cytomegalovirus exposure and HLA in healthy donors. The primer mix had 60 Vbeta and 13 Jbeta primers. The data were produced by immunoSEQ multiplex PCR, yet TCRdb's version contains in-frame clones alone and is incomplete. Among over 100,000 clones listed, around 80% were seen once. Sequenced material: PBMCs. The receptors come from a female donor in good health and CMV-seronegative.

The chain links TRBV10-3 to TRBJ2-2; D gene ambiguous. Looked up from germline, CDR1 is ENHRY and CDR2 is SYGVKD. Trimming pared 7 bases from V and 5 bases from J, leaving 8 bases between. CDR3 length: 12 amino acids. CDR3 sequence (DNA): TGTGCCATCACAGGAAGGACCGGGGAGCTGTTTTTT. It codes for CAITGRTGELFF.

This clone appeared a single time. This specimen includes other DNA sequences encoding the same CDR3. J is TRBJ2-2 and V is TRBV5-1, with 9 bases identical to TRBD1. Trimming cost V 3 bases and J 7 bases; bases outside gene matches: 4. CDR1 and CDR2 (germline): SGHRS, YFSETQ. The CDR3 runs 14 residues. CDR3 amino acids: CASSSGQGDGELFF. The DNA of the CDR3 is TGCGCCAGCAGCTCGGGACAGGGAGACGGGGAGCTGTTTTTT. Looking up the rest from reference TRBV5-1 and TRBJ2-2 gives the full variable domain: KAGVTQTPRYLIKTRGQQVTLSCSPISGHRSVSWYQQTPGQGLQFLFEYFSETQRNKGNFPGRFSGRQFSNSRSEMNVSTLELGDSALYLCASSSGQGDGELFFGEGSRLTVL.

This sequence joins TRBV5-1 and TRBJ2-5, with 8 bases fitting TRBD1. The end of the DNA is better explained by TRBJ2-7, so the J call may be wrong. The CDR3 runs 14 residues. Germline lookup yields CDR1 SGHRS and CDR2 YFSETQ. The CDR3 nucleotides are TGCGCCAGCAGCACCGGGACAGGAGGATACGAGCAGTACTTC. Translating gives CASSTGTGGYEQYF.

CDR3 bases: TGCGCCAGCAGCTTGGAGCCAGGGATCCACGAGCAGTACTTC. Residues: CASSLEPGIHEQYF. The chain carries TRBV5-1 and TRBJ2-7, with a tentative D call TRBD1 (5 bases). CDR3 length equals 14 residues. Trimming removed 0 bases from V and 5 bases from J, with 12 bases in between. CDR1 is SGHRS and CDR2 is YFSETQ in the germline V gene.

V usage is TRBV7-9 and J usage is TRBJ2-3; 7 nucleotides match TRBD2. CDR3 length equals 18 residues. V dropped 3 bases and J dropped 0; count of bases not matched to a gene: 12. The germline CDR1 and CDR2 sequences are SEHNR and FQNEAQ (reference sequence). The CDR3 DNA sequence: TGTGCCAGCAGCTTGGGGCTAGCGGTCTTTTCTAGCACAGATACGCAGTATTTT. The encoded protein is CASSLGLAVFSSTDTQYF.

Written as DNA, the CDR3 is TGTGCCAGCAGTGAAGCAGGGCGGGCCGAGCAGTACTTC. Translated: CASSEAGRAEQYF. The chain joins TRBV6-1 to TRBJ2-7; TRBD2 is a possible D gene (5 bases). CDR1 is MNHNS and CDR2 is SASEGT in the germline V gene. The V and J ends lost 0 bases and 6 bases respectively, with 9 bases between them. This CDR3 has 13 amino acids.

The chain is built from TRBV27 and TRBJ1-2, with 8 bases fitting TRBD1. Germline V gives CDR1 MNHEY, CDR2 SMNVEV (reference sequence). CDR3 length equals 15 residues. Losses at the gene ends were 2 bases for V and 6 bases for J; bases not matched to a gene: 8. CDR3: CASSLQGAGVNGYTF. The CDR3 nucleotides read TGTGCCAGCAGTTTACAGGGGGCGGGCGTAAATGGCTACACCTTC.

The CDR3 loop is CASSHEGTSGTDEQYF. CDR3 bases: TGTGCCAGCAGCCATGAGGGGACTAGCGGGACCGACGAGCAGTACTTC. The V gene is TRBV7-8, the J gene TRBJ2-7, with 13 bases that match TRBD2. Germline CDR1 reads SGHVS; CDR2 reads FQNEAQ. The CDR3 consists of 16 residues. V lost 5 bases, J lost 5 bases, and 9 bases stayed unmatched.

In this sample, this clone turned up a few times. The chain employs TRBV2 and TRBJ2-3; no clear D gene. The length of the CDR3 is 13 residues. Germline values: CDR1 SNHLY, CDR2 FYNNEI. Trimming took off 3 bases at V and 2 bases at J, with 6 bases between the two ends. The CDR3 nucleotides read TGTGCCAGCAGTGACGACAACACAGATACGCAGTATTTT. Translated: CASSDDNTDTQYF.

This clone was counted once. The rearrangement joins TRBV18 to TRBJ2-1; D might be TRBD2 (6 bases). Trimming took off 5 bases at V and 3 bases at J, with 26 bases between the two ends. CDR1 KGHSH and CDR2 LQKENI come from the germline V gene. CDR3 length: 19 residues. CDR3 amino acids: CASSFTGTAFGSVYNEQFF. In DNA form, the CDR3 reads TGTGCCAGCTCATTCACCGGGACTGCCTTCGGGAGCGTCTACAATGAGCAGTTCTTC. Full variable domain (outside the CDR3, taken from reference TRBV18 and TRBJ2-1): NAGVMQNPRHLVRRRGQEARLRCSPMKGHSHVYWYRQLPEEGLKFMVYLQKENIIDESGMPKERFSAEFPKEGPSILRIQQVVRGDSAAYFCASSFTGTAFGSVYNEQFFGPGTRLTVL.

The genes are TRBV10-1 and TRBJ1-1, with no clear D. Trimming shortened V by 0 bases and J by 7 bases, and 9 bases separated the two germline ends. CDR1 WNHNN and CDR2 SYGVQD come from the germline V gene (reference sequence). This CDR3 contains 13 residues. Written as DNA, the CDR3 is TGCGCCAGCAGTGAGTCATACGGGTTTGAAGCTTTCTTT. It encodes CASSESYGFEAFF.

The chain carries TRBV7-2 and TRBJ1-1; the D is unclear. The CDR3 extends over 13 amino acids. V lost 4 bases and J 2 bases, leaving 8 bases between the germline ends. Germline V gene sequence: CDR1 SGHTA, CDR2 FQGNSA. The CDR3 sequence: CASSSNINTEAFF. The CDR3 DNA is TGTGCCAGCAGCTCAAACATCAACACTGAAGCTTTCTTT.

The CDR3 coding sequence is TGTGCCAGCATGACCCTCGGAGCGGGGTTCACAGATACGCAGTATTTT. Protein product: CASMTLGAGFTDTQYF. This chain connects TRBV7-6 to TRBJ2-3; 7 bases match TRBD2. The germline gives CDR1 SGHVS, CDR2 FNYEAQ. The CDR3 covers 16 residues. V lost 7 bases and J lost 2; bases outside the gene matches: 12.

This clone turned up a few times. This chain uses TRBV25-1 with TRBJ2-3; 10 nucleotides align to TRBD1. Per the germline V gene, CDR1 is MGHDK and CDR2 is SYGVNS. This CDR3 has 17 amino acids. With V trimmed by 1 base and J by 3 bases, 7 bases remained unmatched. CDR3: CASSEFETGGQTDTQYF. The CDR3 DNA sequence: TGTGCCAGCAGTGAATTTGAGACAGGGGGCCAGACAGATACGCAGTATTTT. The full variable domain, its missing parts supplied by reference TRBV25-1 and TRBJ2-3, is EADIYQTPRYLVIGTGKKITLECSQTMGHDKMYWYQQDPGMELHLIHYSYGVNSTEKGDLSSESTVSRIRTEHFPLTLESARPSHTSQYLCASSEFETGGQTDTQYFGPGTRLTVL.